The 13 T cell receptor beta chains reported below all come from one sample, sequenced in a study of blood T cell repertoires in COVID-19. The data were produced by immunoSEQ multiplex PCR, yet TCRdb's version contains in-frame clones alone and is incomplete. The table has some 90,000 clones, nearly 90% seen once; the top ten hold 4.3%. Specimen: peripheral blood. All receptors derive from a woman older than 75 with active or convalescent COVID-19.

This chain uses TRBV28 with TRBJ2-7; D not resolved. This CDR3 is 11 amino acids long. Germline-derived CDR1 and CDR2 are MDHEN and SYDVKM. V dropped 4 bases and J dropped 5 bases, with 6 bases sitting between them. DNA of the CDR3: TGTGCCAGCAGTTCTACCCACGAGCAGTACTTC. Amino acids: CASSSTHEQYF.

There are a few counts of this clone. The V call is TRBV24-1, the J call TRBJ2-7; TRBD1 might be the D (7 bases). The CDR3 sequence is 15 residues long. The germline gives CDR1 KGHDR, CDR2 SFDVKD. Trimming removed 4 bases from V and 5 bases from J, with 17 bases in between. CDR3 sequence: CATSDPGQGEDEQYF. The CDR3 DNA reads as TGTGCCACCAGTGACCCCGGGCAGGGGGAGGACGAGCAGTACTTC.

V gene TRBV29-1 combines with J gene TRBJ1-2; 9 positions match TRBD1. The CDR3 loop spans 15 amino acids. The V gene's germline CDR1 is SQVTM and CDR2 ANQGSEA. Losses at the gene ends were 6 bases for V and 6 bases for J; bases not matched to a gene: 14. The CDR3 nucleotides read TGCAGCGTCCTGATTGGGACAGGGTTATTCGATGGCTACACCTTC. It yields the protein CSVLIGTGLFDGYTF.

V is TRBV28 and J is TRBJ2-5; TRBD2 matches at 8 bases. V trimming: 6 bases; J trimming: 4 bases; junction bases outside the gene matches: 19. CDR1 is MDHEN, CDR2 SYDVKM, per germline. The CDR3 totals 18 residues. Here the CDR3 reads CASSPGPPGLGERETQYF. DNA for the CDR3: TGTGCCAGCAGCCCGGGACCTCCGGGACTAGGGGAGCGAGAGACCCAGTACTTC.

The V gene is TRBV24-1, the J gene TRBJ1-5; 8 bases are shared with TRBD1. Germline CDR1 KGHDR, CDR2 SFDVKD. The CDR3 runs to 16 residues. Trimming cost V 4 bases and J 5 bases; bases outside gene matches: 9. The CDR3 here is CATSDRGDRWDQPQHF. CDR3 nucleotide sequence: TGTGCCACCAGTGACCGAGGGGACAGGTGGGATCAGCCCCAGCATTTT.

This clone was seen just once. This chain uses TRBV19 with TRBJ2-7; D may be TRBD2 (5 bases). Per the germline V gene, CDR1 is LNHDA and CDR2 is SQIVND (reference sequence). Trimming took 4 bases from V and 6 from J, leaving 13 bases between them. The CDR3 runs 13 residues. Written as DNA, the CDR3 is TGTGCCAGTAGTAATGGTGTGGAGGTCGAGCAGTACTTC. This sequence encodes CASSNGVEVEQYF.

The rearrangement joins TRBV28 to TRBJ1-3; D is possibly TRBD1 (6 bases). The CDR3 extends over 15 amino acids. Trimming shortened V by 1 base and J by 2 bases, and 9 bases separated the two germline ends. Germline-derived CDR1 and CDR2 are MDHEN and SYDVKM. Written as DNA, the CDR3 is TGTGCCAGCAGTTTATCCACAGGGACTGGAAACACCATATATTTT. Residues: CASSLSTGTGNTIYF.

CDR3 amino acids: CASSLRDTPYEQYF. The CDR3, as DNA: TGTGCCAGCAGCTTGCGGGACACCCCCTACGAGCAGTACTTC. The rearrangement joins TRBV5-5 to TRBJ2-7; possible D gene TRBD1, 6 bases. This CDR3 comprises 14 residues. V lost 1 base and J lost 2, with 10 bases in between. The V gene's germline CDR1 is SGHKS and CDR2 YYEKEE (reference sequence).

The chain combines TRBV19 with TRBJ2-5; 11 bases line up with TRBD2. V was clipped by 3 bases and J by 6 bases; unmatched bases: 12. The CDR3 is made up of 17 amino acids. Germline V CDR1 and CDR2: LNHDA, SQIVND (reference sequence). Here the CDR3 reads CASSISVGASGRQTQYF. CDR3 in DNA: TGTGCCAGTAGTATCTCCGTTGGGGCTAGCGGGAGGCAGACCCAGTACTTC.

This clone was counted only a few times. The chain couples TRBV28 to TRBJ1-1, with 8 positions matching TRBD1. The CDR3 length is 13 residues. The V gene's germline CDR1 is MDHEN and CDR2 SYDVKM. V lost 2 bases, J lost 7 bases, and 3 bases stayed unmatched. The DNA of the CDR3 is TGTGCCAGCAGTTTACAGGGGGCGGATGAAGCTTTCTTT. It encodes CASSLQGADEAFF.

This clone has just a few counts. The CDR3 protein is CASSNWDSAEEQYF. CDR3 in DNA: TGTGCCAGCAGCAACTGGGACTCCGCCGAGGAGCAGTACTTC. The chain carries TRBV7-8 and TRBJ2-7; D is perhaps TRBD2 (6 bases). V was cut by 5 bases and J by 7 bases, with 18 bases left in between. This CDR3 is 14 amino acids long. Looked up from germline, CDR1 is SGHVS and CDR2 is FQNEAQ.

The J gene is TRBJ2-7, the V gene TRBV28; TRBD2 matches 11 bases. Germline assignment: CDR1 MDHEN and CDR2 SYDVKM. V was clipped by 5 bases and J by 4 bases; unmatched bases: 10. The CDR3 covers 16 residues. The CDR3 loop is CASSPPLRLAGYEQYF. The CDR3 DNA reads TGTGCCAGCAGTCCGCCCCTGCGACTAGCGGGATACGAGCAGTACTTC.

The V call is TRBV6-2 or TRBV6-3, the J call TRBJ1-5, with 9 bases lining up with TRBD1. CDR3 length equals 18 residues. The germline V gene has CDR1 MNHEY and CDR2 SVGEGT. Trimming removed 2 bases from V and 3 bases from J; junction bases left unmatched: 11. The CDR3 loop is CASSYPSTGGKDNQPQHF. As DNA, the CDR3 is TGTGCCAGCAGTTACCCCTCGACAGGGGGGAAGGACAATCAGCCCCAGCATTTT.